This TCR beta chain was sequenced for a study of OX40 agonist ivuxolimab in advanced cancers. Study information: Dose-escalation patients had hepatocellular carcinoma, melanoma, renal cell or head and neck cancer.

The repertoire was sequenced with immunoSEQ multiplex PCR; TCRdb's copy has only in-frame clones and lacks some. Of roughly 73,000 clones in the sample, 88% are singletons; the top ten hold 2.5% to 3%. With regard to this clone: Its antigen is currently unknown. The sample has other DNA sequences that encode this CDR3 too.

Exclusion applied to patients with autoimmune disease history or systemic immunosuppression. Trimming took off 0 bases at V and 7 bases at J, with 10 bases between the two ends. In germline, CDR1 is SGHRS, CDR2 YFSETQ. This CDR3 is 14 amino acids long. Findings and limits, study-wide: Low normalized T-cell clonal expansion was also seen in some nonresponders.

The source material was CD4+ or CD8+ T cells sorted from blood, sampled in a trial of the OX40 agonist ivuxolimab. The sequence was obtained from an adult with an advanced solid tumor such as melanoma, head and neck, liver or kidney cancer. The genes are TRBV5-1 and TRBJ1-4, with D uncertain. This CDR3 is CASSLAGVGEKLFF. Here the CDR3 DNA reads TGCGCCAGCAGCTTGGCCGGGGTGGGTGAAAAACTGTTTTTT. Complete variable domain (other parts from reference TRBV5-1 and TRBJ1-4): KAGVTQTPRYLIKTRGQQVTLSCSPISGHRSVSWYQQTPGQGLQFLFEYFSETQRNKGNFPGRFSGRQFSNSRSEMNVSTLELGDSALYLCASSLAGVGEKLFFGSGTQLSVL.